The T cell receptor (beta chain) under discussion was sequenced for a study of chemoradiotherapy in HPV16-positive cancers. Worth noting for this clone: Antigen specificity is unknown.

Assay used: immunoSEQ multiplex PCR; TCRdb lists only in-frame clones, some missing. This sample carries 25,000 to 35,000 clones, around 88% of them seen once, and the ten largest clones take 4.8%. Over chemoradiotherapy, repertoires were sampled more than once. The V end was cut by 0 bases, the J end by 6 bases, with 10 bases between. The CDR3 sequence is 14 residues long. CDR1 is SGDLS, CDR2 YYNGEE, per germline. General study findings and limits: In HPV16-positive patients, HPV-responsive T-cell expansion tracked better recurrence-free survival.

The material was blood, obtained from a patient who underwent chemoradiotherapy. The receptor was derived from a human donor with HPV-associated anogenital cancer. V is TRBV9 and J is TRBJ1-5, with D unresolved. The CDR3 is CASSVGVYGQPQHF. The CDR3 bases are TGTGCCAGCAGCGTAGGGGTTTACGGTCAGCCCCAGCATTTT.